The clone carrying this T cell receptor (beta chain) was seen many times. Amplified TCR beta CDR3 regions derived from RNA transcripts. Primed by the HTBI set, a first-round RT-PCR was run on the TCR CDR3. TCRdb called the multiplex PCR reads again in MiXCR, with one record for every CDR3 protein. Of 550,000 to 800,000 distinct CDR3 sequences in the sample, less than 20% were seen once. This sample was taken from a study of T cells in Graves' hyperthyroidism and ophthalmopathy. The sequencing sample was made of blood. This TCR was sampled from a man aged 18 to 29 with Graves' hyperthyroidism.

This chain's CDR3 is CASSFTNYGYTF. CDR3 sequence (DNA): TGTGCCAGCAGTTTTACGAACTATGGCTACACCTTC. V is TRBV12-3 or TRBV12-4 and J is TRBJ1-2; D remains ambiguous. Deletions cut 3 bases from V and 2 bases from J, with 4 bases between. CDR3 length: 12 residues.